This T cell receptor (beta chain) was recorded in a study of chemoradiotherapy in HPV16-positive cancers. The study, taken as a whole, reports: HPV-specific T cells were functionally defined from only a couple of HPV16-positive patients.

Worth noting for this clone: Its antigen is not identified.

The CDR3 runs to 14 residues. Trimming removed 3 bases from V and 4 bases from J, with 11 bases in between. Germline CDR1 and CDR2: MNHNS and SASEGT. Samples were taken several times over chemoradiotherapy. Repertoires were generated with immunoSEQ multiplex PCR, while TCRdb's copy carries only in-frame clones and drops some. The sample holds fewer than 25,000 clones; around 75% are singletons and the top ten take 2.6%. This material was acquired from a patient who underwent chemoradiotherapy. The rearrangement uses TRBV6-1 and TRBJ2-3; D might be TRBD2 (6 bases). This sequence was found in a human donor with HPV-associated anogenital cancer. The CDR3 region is CASSDGGRPDTQYF. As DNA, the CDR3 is TGTGCCAGCAGTGACGGGGGAAGGCCAGATACGCAGTATTTT.